Listed below are T cell receptor beta chains from one sample, sequenced in a study of post-analysis software for immune sequencing data. TCRdb re-derived calls from the PCR reads in MiXCR, one entry per CDR3 protein. Found here are 430,000 or so distinct CDR3 sequences, approximately 39% of them singletons; the top ten hold around 8%. Material: blood. The receptors were sampled from a girl aged 2 to 9 with multiple sclerosis. Each CDR3 is given with its conserved first and last residue.

j_call cdr3_length v_call cdr3_aa
TRBJ1-2 12 TRBV12-3/TRBV12-4 CASSFATGGYTF
TRBJ1-2 14 TRBV7-3 CASSLLQGDYGYTF
TRBJ2-7 15 TRBV7-3 CASSQATGEVYEQYF
TRBJ2-7 10 TRBV7-9 CASSLGEQYF
TRBJ1-2 13 TRBV7-2 CASSSRQERGYTF
TRBJ2-3 16 TRBV4-1 CASSVRLWRSTDTQYF
TRBJ1-2 16 TRBV5-1 CASSPRTGWVSYGCTF
TRBJ1-2 14 TRBV3-1 CASSQGWMSYGYTF
TRBJ2-7 12 TRBV7-8 CASSRGGVEQYF
TRBJ1-1 12 TRBV29-1 CSVEFGGTEAFF
TRBJ1-1 14 TRBV18 CASSENRADTEAFF
TRBJ1-6 13 TRBV20-1 CSASLELNSPLHF
TRBJ1-4 16 TRBV5-1 CASSSGYVSPNEKRFF
TRBJ2-1 18 TRBV12-3/TRBV12-4 CASRKPGLAGVRNNEQFF
TRBJ1-3 17 TRBV5-6 CASSYDRALISGNTIYF
TRBJ1-1 15 TRBV7-2 CASSLARQGRTEAFF
TRBJ2-7 16 TRBV15 CATSTRDRVNTYEQYF
. 16 TRBV5-1 CASSLTLDRAVYEQYF
TRBJ2-7 17 TRBV20-1 CSASSPKAPMLGITQYF
TRBJ2-7 15 TRBV9 CASSVRGLVGDEQYF
TRBJ1-2 15 TRBV4-2 CASSKGTGGRLVYTF
TRBJ2-7 14 TRBV15 CATSRETGTYEQYF
TRBJ1-1 14 TRBV5-1 CASSLDTGTGGAFF
TRBJ2-4 12 TRBV7-8 CASSLAENIQYF
. 19 TRBV5-7 CASSLMSWDQGLAGYEQYF
TRBJ2-3 13 TRBV7-3 CASSDPNTDTQYF
TRBJ2-1 16 TRBV6-2/TRBV6-3 CASSYQVADSYNEQFF